One sample yielded the 22 T cell receptor beta chains listed below, sequenced in a study of long-term antiretroviral therapy in people with HIV (dated by TCRdb to the early 2020s). The immunoSEQ hsTCRB v3.0 assay was used at survey level resolution to sequence the TRB variable region. As stored in TCRdb, this immuneACCESS dataset retains in-frame rearrangements with V and J assigned. A fraction of the clones does not appear; measured against another copy, unresolved V genes explain less than half of the discrepancy, and the remainder lacks a known reason. The sample includes some 26,000 clones, with roughly 86% observed a single time. Together, the top ten hold under 5% of the sample. The input for sequencing was unsorted PBMCs, taken approximately 2.6 years after starting antiretroviral therapy. Receptors were obtained from a man in his forties or fifties with HIV.

The chain couples TRBV28 to TRBJ2-3, with D hard to call. Trimming took 3 bases from V and 2 from J, leaving 9 bases between them. The germline gives CDR1 MDHEN, CDR2 SYDVKM. There are 14 residues in the CDR3. CDR3 DNA: TGTGCCAGCAGTTTTGGGCGGTTCACAGATACGCAGTATTTT. Translated: CASSFGRFTDTQYF. Full variable domain (remainder filled in from reference TRBV28 and TRBJ2-3): DVKVTQSSRYLVKRTGEKVFLECVQDMDHENMFWYRQDPGLGLRLIYFSYDVKMKEKGDIPEGYSVSREKKERFSLILESASTNQTSMYLCASSFGRFTDTQYFGPGTRLTVL.

The V gene is TRBV15, the J gene TRBJ1-2, with TRBD1 matching over 9 bases. The V segment lost 4 bases and the J segment 7 bases; nucleotides outside the gene matches: 13. There are 16 residues in the CDR3. The germline CDR1 and CDR2 sequences are LNHNV and YYDKDF (reference sequence). The CDR3 spells CATSTIPGQGLFGYTF. As DNA, the CDR3 is TGTGCCACCAGCACTATCCCGGGACAGGGATTGTTTGGCTACACCTTC.

J is TRBJ1-2 and V is TRBV7-2, with D perhaps matching TRBD1 (5 bases). Trimming left V 5 bases short and J 4 bases short, with 17 bases between. The CDR3 contains 15 residues. CDR1 SGHTA and CDR2 FQGNSA come from the germline V gene. The CDR3 spells CASSPGGGNRYGYTF. CDR3 coding DNA: TGTGCCAGCAGCCCTGGGGGGGGTAATCGCTATGGCTACACCTTC.

V and J are TRBV6-1 and TRBJ1-2, with 8 bases identical to TRBD1. V dropped 2 bases and J dropped 4; count of bases not matched to a gene: 15. CDR1 MNHNS and CDR2 SASEGT come from the germline V gene. This CDR3 is built from 18 residues. As DNA, the CDR3 is TGTGCCAGCAGTGAAATCAAGGGACAGGTCGGAGAAATCTATGGCTACACCTTC. This gives the protein CASSEIKGQVGEIYGYTF.

The gene calls are TRBV29-1 and TRBJ2-7; TRBD2 agrees at 7 bases. Looked up from germline, CDR1 is SQVTM and CDR2 is ANQGSEA. The J segment lost 3 bases and the V segment lost 0 bases, leaving 5 bases of the junction unmatched. CDR3 length: 14 amino acids. CDR3: CSVEERGEGYEQYF. CDR3 coding DNA: TGCAGCGTTGAAGAAAGAGGGGAGGGCTACGAGCAGTACTTC.

The chain carries TRBV19 and TRBJ1-5, with TRBD1 matching 9 bases. The CDR3 consists of 16 residues. J was trimmed by 7 bases and V by 5 bases; bases with no gene match: 12. Germline V lookup: CDR1 LNHDA, CDR2 SQIVND (reference sequence). CDR3 sequence: CASSAAGTGGLQPQHF. Written as DNA, the CDR3 is TGTGCCAGTAGTGCCGCGGGAACAGGGGGCCTCCAGCCCCAGCATTTT.

This clone was counted a few times. The chain uses TRBV4-3 and TRBJ2-3, with D perhaps matching TRBD2 (7 bases). The germline gives CDR1 LGHNA, CDR2 YSLEER. Deletions cut 2 bases from V and 0 bases from J, with 15 bases between. CDR3 length: 17 amino acids. Here the CDR3 reads CASSQRGGPFSTDTQYF. The DNA for the CDR3 is TGCGCCAGCAGCCAAAGGGGGGGGCCCTTTAGCACAGATACGCAGTATTTT.

The chain joins TRBV28 to TRBJ2-6, with a tentative D call TRBD1 (6 bases). The CDR3 spans 18 residues. From germline, CDR1 is MDHEN and CDR2 SYDVKM. The V and J ends lost 5 bases and 0 bases respectively, with 17 bases between them. CDR3 sequence (DNA): TGTGCCAGCAGTATACTACAGGGAGCGCGCTCTGGGGCCAACGTCCTGACTTTC. It codes for CASSILQGARSGANVLTF.

The chain recombines TRBV5-1 with TRBJ2-5, with 8 bases aligning to TRBD1. J was trimmed by 3 bases and V by 3 bases; bases with no gene match: 4. The CDR3 runs to 14 residues. Germline V gene lookup returns CDR1 SGHRS and CDR2 YFSETQ. The CDR3 nucleotides read TGCGCCAGCAGCTCCTCACAGGGGGAAGAGACCCAGTACTTC. Translation: CASSSSQGEETQYF.

CDR3 region: CASSLWTLKSSYEQYF. The CDR3 region has the DNA TGTGCCAGCAGTTTATGGACGTTGAAGAGCTCCTACGAGCAGTACTTC. This chain connects TRBV28 to TRBJ2-7; no firm D call. CDR1 MDHEN and CDR2 SYDVKM come from the germline V gene. There are 16 residues in the CDR3. V gave up 0 bases and J gave up 0 bases, with 12 bases separating them.

The chain recombines TRBV28 with TRBJ1-4; TRBD1 might be the D (6 bases). The CDR3 runs 14 residues. The V end was cut by 3 bases, the J end by 7 bases, with 12 bases between. Germline V gene sequence: CDR1 MDHEN, CDR2 SYDVKM. In nucleotides, the CDR3 is TGTGCCAGCAGTTTTTCACAGGGTGGTGAAAAACTGTTTTTT. Its translation is CASSFSQGGEKLFF.

The chain employs TRBV7-3 and TRBJ2-2, with TRBD1 matching over 9 bases. This CDR3 is built from 15 residues. Germline-derived CDR1 and CDR2 are SGHTA and FQGTGA. The junction had 7 bases not matched to a gene; V was cut back by 4 bases and J by 7 bases. CDR3 nucleotide sequence: TGTGCCAGCAGCTCGGGGACAGGGCAAAGCGGGGAGCTGTTTTTT. Translation gives CASSSGTGQSGELFF. Together with reference TRBV7-3 and TRBJ2-2, the CDR3 gives the full variable domain: GAGVSQTPSNKVTEKGKYVELRCDPISGHTALYWYRQSLGQGPEFLIYFQGTGAADDSGLPNDRFFAVRPEGSVSTLKIQRTERGDSAVYLCASSSGTGQSGELFFGEGSRLTVL.

The chain combines TRBV5-4 with TRBJ2-7, with 11 positions matching TRBD1. CDR1 and CDR2 (germline): SGHNT, YYREEE (reference sequence). This CDR3 is built from 14 residues. After removal of 2 bases from V and 6 bases from J, the junction contained 4 bases not matched to a gene. The DNA for the CDR3 is TGTGCCAGCAGCTTTCGGGACAGGGGGGGCGAGCAGTACTTC. Protein product: CASSFRDRGGEQYF.

This chain joins TRBV9 and TRBJ2-7, with D perhaps being TRBD1 or TRBD2 (6 bases each). The CDR3 runs 14 residues. The germline V gene has CDR1 SGDLS and CDR2 YYNGEE. Trimming stripped 4 bases from V and 3 bases from J, with 14 bases between. In DNA form, the CDR3 reads TGTGCCAGCAGCCCCCACGGGGGCGACTACGAGCAGTACTTC. Protein sequence: CASSPHGGDYEQYF.

This rearrangement joins TRBV7-2 to TRBJ1-3; D gene ambiguous. Trimming took 3 bases from V and 0 from J, leaving 3 bases between them. CDR3 size: 13 residues. CDR1 is SGHTA and CDR2 is FQGNSA in the germline V gene. CDR3: CASSFVSGNTIYF. In DNA, the CDR3 is TGTGCCAGCAGCTTTGTCTCTGGAAACACCATATATTTT.

The table lists this clone with a few counts. The J gene is TRBJ1-1, the V gene TRBV7-9; D is possibly TRBD1 (5 bases). The CDR3 covers 14 residues. V dropped 6 bases and J dropped 11 bases, with 22 bases sitting between them. The germline gives CDR1 SEHNR, CDR2 FQNEAQ (reference sequence). CDR3 residues: CASRSTRGLGEAFF. CDR3 bases: TGTGCCAGCAGGTCTACGAGGGGCCTAGGGGAGGCTTTCTTT.

V gene TRBV5-6 combines with J gene TRBJ1-4, with D perhaps matching TRBD1 (5 bases). CDR3 length equals 16 residues. Trimming shortened V by 1 base and J by 8 bases, and 18 bases separated the two germline ends. Germline CDR1 reads SGHDT; CDR2 reads YYEEEE. The CDR3 DNA follows: TGTGCCAGCAGCTTGAGCCCGACAGATTTGCACGAAAAACTGTTTTTT. Its protein is CASSLSPTDLHEKLFF.

V and J are TRBV5-1 and TRBJ1-1; tentatively, D is TRBD1 (6 bases). The germline CDR1 and CDR2 sequences are SGHRS and YFSETQ. V lost 1 base and J 4 bases, leaving 11 bases between the germline ends. The CDR3 has 14 residues. CDR3: CASSLRGAGTEAFF. The CDR3 DNA reads as TGCGCCAGCAGCTTGCGGGGGGCCGGCACTGAAGCTTTCTTT.

The V gene is TRBV19, the J gene TRBJ2-6, with TRBD1 matching 8 bases. Germline CDR1 LNHDA, CDR2 SQIVND (reference sequence). V lost 3 bases to trimming and J lost 0 bases; unmatched junction nucleotides: 7. This CDR3 region has 18 residues. DNA for the CDR3: TGTGCCAGTAGTATGGAGACAGGGGCATCCTCTGGGGCCAACGTCCTGACTTTC. As protein: CASSMETGASSGANVLTF.

The chain links TRBV25-1 to TRBJ1-1, with D possibly TRBD1 on 5 matching bases. The germline CDR1 and CDR2 sequences are MGHDK and SYGVNS. The V and J ends lost 7 bases and 1 base respectively, with 10 bases between them. The CDR3 has 13 residues. Here the CDR3 reads CASTRGANTEAFF. For the CDR3, the DNA is TGTGCCAGCACCCGAGGGGCGAACACTGAAGCTTTCTTT. Full variable domain (rest looked up from reference TRBV25-1 and TRBJ1-1): EADIYQTPRYLVIGTGKKITLECSQTMGHDKMYWYQQDPGMELHLIHYSYGVNSTEKGDLSSESTVSRIRTEHFPLTLESARPSHTSQYLCASTRGANTEAFFGQGTRLTVV.

The CDR3 coding sequence is TGCGCCAGCAGCCATTTCGGCGGTAGCGGGACCACCGAGCAGTACTTC. This sequence encodes CASSHFGGSGTTEQYF. The chain joins TRBV4-1 to TRBJ2-7; 8 bases align to TRBD2. The CDR3 totals 16 residues. With V trimmed by 3 bases and J by 6 bases, 13 bases remained unmatched. Germline V gene data show CDR1 as MGHRA and CDR2 as YSYEKL.

The chain carries TRBV5-4 and TRBJ1-2, with 12 bases lining up with TRBD1. Germline CDR1 is SGHNT and CDR2 is YYREEE (reference sequence). Trimming removed 1 base from V and 7 bases from J; junction bases left unmatched: 8. The CDR3 is 16 residues long. In nucleotides, the CDR3 is TGTGCCAGCAGCTTGTCAGTCGGGACAGGGGGCCGTGGCTACACCTTC. It encodes CASSLSVGTGGRGYTF.